The clone carrying this T cell receptor beta chain has a handful of counts. The data were taken from a study of early T cells in non-severe SARS-CoV-2 infection. Study at large: Sequencing used unsorted whole-blood bulk RNA, so chains lack pairing.

V was clipped by 6 bases and J by 8 bases; unmatched bases: 13. The CDR3 runs to 15 residues. Germline V CDR1 and CDR2: MNHEY, SVGEGT. Tagging with unique molecular identifiers was applied to individual cDNA molecules. TCRdb ran MiXCR on the 5' RACE reads and lists one entry per CDR3 protein. In the table there are around 45,000 distinct CDR3 sequences, under 4.5% of which are singletons. Sequences were obtained from whole blood. The genes are TRBV6-2 or TRBV6-3 and TRBJ2-3, with 8 bases aligning to TRBD1. The TCR originated in an adult who was a healthcare worker with PCR-confirmed SARS-CoV-2 infection or an uninfected control (not recorded which). The CDR3 region is CASRQGQGRVRTQYF. The CDR3 nucleotides are TGTGCCAGCAGGCAAGGACAGGGCCGAGTTCGTACGCAGTATTTT.